This entry features one TCR beta chain sequence. This entry comes from a study of T-cell reconstitution after alpha-beta-depleted transplantation in children. Unique molecular identifiers tagged the TCRbeta library. TCRdb re-derived calls from the PCR reads in MiXCR, one entry per CDR3 protein. The sample consists of hundreds of thousands of distinct CDR3 sequences, around 13% of them appearing once. J lost 4 bases, V lost 6 bases, and 7 bases had no gene match. In germline, CDR1 is LNHDA, CDR2 SQIVND (reference sequence). The CDR3 covers 14 residues. The starting material was PBMCs from the stem cell graft donor, obtained from the stem cell graft. V and J are TRBV19 and TRBJ2-5; 8 nucleotides align to TRBD2. This receptor was identified in a human donor who donated a stem cell graft to a child with combined immunodeficiency. CDR3 DNA: TGTGCCAGTAGCGGGGGGGCTTTTGGAGAGACCCAGTACTTC. It specifies CASSGGAFGETQYF.